One sample yielded the 21 T cell receptor beta chains listed below, sequenced in a study of CD8 T cells in ankylosing spondylitis (dated by TCRdb to about 2017). Libraries were prepared through 5' RACE. TCRdb lists the instrument as Illumina HiSeq 2500. Through fastp at Q25 and MiXCR, TCRdb rebuilt clones from the public reads, retaining in-frame beta chains. Each entry merges the rows of one CDR3 protein and shows their most common DNA and genes. In this sample the table shows some 800,000 distinct CDR3 sequences, about 12% of which occur a single time. The ten most abundant clones make up about 0.5% of the sample. Their antigen targets remain unknown. Overall study outcomes, separate from this receptor: Blood from ankylosing spondylitis patients appeared to be characterized by a TCR beta motif composed of about 8 highly homologous amino acid variants.

Sequencing was performed on blood, either unsorted or a sorted T cell fraction (not recorded which). The receptors were sampled from a male donor with ankylosing spondylitis.

Many counts were recorded for this clonotype. V and J are TRBV4-3 and TRBJ1-2, with D uncertain. The CDR3 has 13 amino acids. Trimming took 1 base from V and 5 from J, leaving 8 bases between them. Germline CDR1 LGHNA, CDR2 YSLEER. In DNA, the CDR3 is TGCGCCAGCAGCCAAGTACCGGTTTATGGCTACACCTTC. Encoded protein: CASSQVPVYGYTF.

In its sample, this clonotype was seen a few times. The chain combines TRBV6-5 with TRBJ1-6, with 8 bases that match TRBD1. V lost 2 bases to trimming and J lost 3 bases; unmatched junction nucleotides: 3. The CDR3 spans 16 residues. Per germline, CDR1 MNHEY and CDR2 SVGAGI. The CDR3 is CASSYAGTGYNSPLHF. The CDR3 DNA sequence: TGTGCCAGCAGTTACGCCGGGACAGGCTATAATTCACCCCTCCACTTT.

There are a few counts of this clonotype. The chain has TRBV7-2 and TRBJ2-1; TRBD1 matches at 10 bases. With 0 bases clipped from V and 7 bases from J, the junction kept 3 bases outside the gene matches. This CDR3 has 15 residues. Germline V CDR1 and CDR2: SGHTA, FQGNSA. This chain's CDR3 is CASSLAGQGLNEQFF. DNA of the CDR3: TGTGCCAGCAGCTTAGCGGGACAGGGGCTAAATGAGCAGTTCTTC.

In this sample, this clonotype turned up a few times. The chain recombines TRBV7-8 with TRBJ2-7; D possibly corresponds to TRBD2 (6 bases). Trimming stripped 9 bases from V and 2 bases from J, with 17 bases between. The germline gives CDR1 SGHVS, CDR2 FQNEAQ. The CDR3 contains 14 residues. The CDR3 DNA follows: TGTGCCAGTAAACAACGGTGGAGGGCCTACGAGCAGTACTTC. This translates into CASKQRWRAYEQYF.

The table lists this clonotype with many counts. V and J are TRBV29-1 and TRBJ2-1, with D unclear. Trimming took 3 bases from V and 5 from J, leaving 20 bases between them. This CDR3 contains 16 residues. Germline CDR1 and CDR2: SQVTM and ANQGSEA. The CDR3 loop is CSVDVLGIVGNNEQFF. The CDR3 DNA reads as TGCAGCGTTGATGTTCTAGGTATAGTGGGGAACAATGAGCAGTTCTTC.

This clonotype has ten or more counts. The CDR3: CASNGPGNEQYF. The CDR3 DNA sequence: TGTGCCAGCAACGGCCCAGGGAACGAGCAGTACTTC. V and J are TRBV6-1 and TRBJ2-7, with D maybe TRBD1 (5 bases). CDR3 length equals 12 residues. CDR1 and CDR2 (germline): MNHNS, SASEGT. Between the trimmed V and J ends, which lost 7 bases and 5 bases, there was a span of 12 bases.

This clonotype was seen a handful of times. J is TRBJ2-3 and V is TRBV21-1; TRBD2, the D gene given by the table, was not confirmed from the DNA. TRBV21-1 is a recognized pseudogene. The CDR3 spans 17 residues. DNA of the CDR3: TGTGCCAGCACCGGCCCATTGGCGGGAGGTAAAACAGATACGCAGTATTTT. It specifies CASTGPLAGGKTDTQYF.

This clonotype was counted only a few times. V is TRBV25-1 and J is TRBJ2-1, with D possibly being TRBD1 or TRBD2 (7 bases each). CDR1 and CDR2 from the germline V gene are MGHDK and SYGVNS. The V and J ends lost 1 base and 7 bases respectively, with 14 bases between them. The CDR3 consists of 15 residues. CDR3 sequence (DNA): TGTGCCAGCAGTGAATCCAGGGGGGGGGATAATGAGCAGTTCTTC. Translated, it gives CASSESRGGDNEQFF.

Note on this clonotype: At one boundary the junction diverges from the germline segment, which might be a read error. This rearrangement joins TRBV20-1 to TRBJ2-2; 10 nucleotides line up with TRBD2. Looked up from germline, CDR1 is DFQATT and CDR2 is SNEGSKA (reference sequence). This CDR3 is 16 amino acids long. The CDR3 nucleotides are TGCTGTGCTAGAGATCCCAGCGGGAGGGCCGTCGGGGAGCTGTTTTTT. Amino acid sequence: CCARDPSGRAVGELFF.

This clonotype has more than one count but fewer than ten. The chain carries TRBV7-2 and TRBJ2-7; TRBD2 agrees at 8 bases. The V gene's germline CDR1 is SGHTA and CDR2 FQGNSA. The J segment lost 1 base and the V segment lost 6 bases, leaving 5 bases of the junction unmatched. The CDR3 covers 14 residues. The CDR3 nucleotides are TGTGCCAGCAGAAGCGGGAGACTGTCCTACGAGCAGTACTTC. It yields the protein CASRSGRLSYEQYF.

This chain joins TRBV6-2 or TRBV6-3 and TRBJ2-7; TRBD2 might be the D (5 bases). V was shortened by 6 bases and J by 0 bases, with 12 bases between the two germline ends. This CDR3 contains 14 residues. From germline, CDR1 is MNHEY and CDR2 SVGEGT. The DNA of the CDR3 is TGTGCCAGCAGCTGGACTTCCAACTCCTACGAGCAGTACTTC. Residues: CASSWTSNSYEQYF.

This chain joins TRBV20-1 and TRBJ1-1, with a tentative D call TRBD1 (5 bases). Germline V gene sequence: CDR1 DFQATT, CDR2 SNEGSKA (reference sequence). Deletions cut 7 bases from V and 4 bases from J, with 16 bases between. The CDR3 sequence is 13 residues long. DNA for the CDR3: TGCAGTGGGGCTCCGCAGGGTGGCACTGAAGCTTTCTTT. Residues: CSGAPQGGTEAFF.

This clonotype appeared a single time. Being one base from a much bigger clone, this may be a read error. The V gene is TRBV27, the J gene TRBJ2-3, with D possibly being TRBD1 or TRBD2 (5 bases each). This CDR3 spans 15 amino acids. Per germline, CDR1 MNHEY and CDR2 SMNVEV (reference sequence). CDR3 region: CASSLSGTSTDAQYF. CDR3 nucleotide sequence: TGTGCCAGCAGTTTAAGTGGGACGAGCACAGATGCGCAGTATTTT.

The CDR3 is CSANPQGIEKLFF. The CDR3, as DNA: TGCAGTGCCAACCCCCAGGGGATTGAAAAACTGTTTTTT. The chain couples TRBV20-1 to TRBJ1-4; D is perhaps TRBD1 (6 bases). CDR3 size: 13 residues. Germline V gene data show CDR1 as DFQATT and CDR2 as SNEGSKA (reference sequence). V lost 6 bases to trimming and J lost 7 bases, with 15 bases between them.

The V call is TRBV24-1, the J call TRBJ1-5; no definite D call. V lost 7 bases and J lost 4, with 13 bases in between. The CDR3 length is 14 residues. CDR1 is KGHDR, CDR2 SFDVKD, per germline. The CDR3 sequence: CATSRDSANQPQHF. CDR3 in DNA: TGTGCCACCAGCCGCGACTCGGCAAATCAGCCCCAGCATTTT.

This clonotype was detected many times. The gene calls are TRBV20-1 and TRBJ1-1; D is possibly TRBD1 (6 bases). The CDR3 is made up of 17 amino acids. Germline V gene data show CDR1 as DFQATT and CDR2 as SNEGSKA (reference sequence). Trimming cost V 0 bases and J 0 bases, with 17 bases left between them. The DNA of the CDR3 is TGCAGTGCTAGAGATGGGGGGGCAGGGACTATGAACACTGAAGCTTTCTTT. As protein: CSARDGGAGTMNTEAFF.

CDR3 sequence (DNA): TGTGCCAGCAGCCAAGATCGGGGCAGGGCAGACTATGGCTACACCTTC. It codes for CASSQDRGRADYGYTF. The rearrangement joins TRBV4-2 to TRBJ1-2, with D possibly TRBD1 on 5 matching bases. Per the germline V gene, CDR1 is LGHNA and CDR2 is YNFKEQ. The CDR3 is made up of 16 amino acids. Trimming left V 0 bases short and J 3 bases short, with 14 bases between.

This CDR3 reads CASSQDYKLAGDEQYF. CDR3 bases: TGCGCCAGCAGCCAAGATTATAAACTAGCGGGAGACGAGCAGTACTTC. This chain connects TRBV4-3 to TRBJ2-7, with 11 nucleotides matching TRBD2. V lost 0 bases to trimming and J lost 5 bases; unmatched junction nucleotides: 6. The CDR3 has 16 residues. CDR1 LGHNA and CDR2 YSLEER come from the germline V gene.

This clonotype was detected many times. The chain joins TRBV7-2 to TRBJ2-3; D not certain. The CDR3 is made up of 15 amino acids. Trimming pared 0 bases from V and 4 bases from J, leaving 11 bases between. Germline V gene data show CDR1 as SGHTA and CDR2 as FQGNSA. Written as DNA, the CDR3 is TGTGCCAGCAGCTTAGCCCCGGGTGGGGCAGATACGCAGTATTTT. Its translation: CASSLAPGGADTQYF.

The chain combines TRBV15 with TRBJ2-7, with 7 bases aligning to TRBD2. Germline trimming cut 0 bases from V and 2 bases from J; bases unmatched to any gene: 7. This CDR3 has 16 amino acids. Per germline, CDR1 LNHNV and CDR2 YYDKDF (reference sequence). The CDR3: CATSRDPSRGTYEQYF. The CDR3 DNA follows: TGTGCCACCAGCAGAGACCCATCGCGGGGGACCTACGAGCAGTACTTC.

In its sample, this clonotype was seen a few times. The gene calls are TRBV7-8 and TRBJ1-5; D might be TRBD1 (6 bases). CDR1 and CDR2 from the germline V gene are SGHVS and FQNEAQ. The CDR3 runs 17 residues. Trimming removed 1 base at V and 0 bases at J, with 13 bases between. The CDR3 DNA is TGTGCCAGCAGCTTAGATGCAGGGACATATAGCAATCAGCCCCAGCATTTT. Translating it yields CASSLDAGTYSNQPQHF. The complete variable domain, with remaining parts taken from reference TRBV7-8 and TRBJ1-5, reads GAGVSQSPRYKVAKRGQDVALRCDPISGHVSLFWYQQALGQGPEFLTYFQNEAQLDKSGLPSDRFFAERPEGSVSTLKIQRTQQEDSAVYLCASSLDAGTYSNQPQHFGDGTRLSIL.